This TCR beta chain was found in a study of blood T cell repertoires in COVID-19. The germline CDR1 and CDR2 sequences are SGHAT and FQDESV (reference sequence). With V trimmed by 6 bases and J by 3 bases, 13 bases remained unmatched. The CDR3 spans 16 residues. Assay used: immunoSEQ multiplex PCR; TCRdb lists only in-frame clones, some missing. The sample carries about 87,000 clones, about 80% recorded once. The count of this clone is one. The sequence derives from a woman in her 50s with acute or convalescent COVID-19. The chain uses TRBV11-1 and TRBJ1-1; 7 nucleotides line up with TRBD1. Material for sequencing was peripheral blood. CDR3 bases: TGTGCCAGCAGATCCTCGACAGGGAGAGGGGACACTGAAGCTTTCTTT. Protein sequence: CASRSSTGRGDTEAFF.